The 27 T cell receptor beta chains below come from one sample, sequenced in a study of blood T cell repertoires in COVID-19. Some clones are missing from TCRdb's copy, which holds only in-frame ones; the method was immunoSEQ multiplex PCR. The data show tens of thousands of clones, with over 80% seen just once and approximately 8.4% held by the top ten. Sequenced: peripheral blood. These receptors were taken from a man aged 50 to 60 with acute or convalescent COVID-19.

The chain employs TRBV5-6 and TRBJ1-2, with a possible D match to TRBD1 (6 bases). V lost 4 bases, J lost 8 bases, and 18 bases lay in between. The CDR3 length is 14 residues. CDR1 SGHDT and CDR2 YYEEEE come from the germline V gene. CDR3 sequence (DNA): TGTGCCAGCAGCCCGGCCAGGGGAGCGGACGGCTACACCTTC. Amino acid sequence: CASSPARGADGYTF.

V gene TRBV20-1 combines with J gene TRBJ2-7; no firm D call. CDR3 length: 13 residues. Germline V lookup: CDR1 DFQATT, CDR2 SNEGSKA (reference sequence). The V end was cut by 3 bases, the J end by 6 bases, with 15 bases between. DNA of the CDR3: TGCAGTGCTAGTGTAAATACTCCGGGCGAGCAGTACTTC. Protein product: CSASVNTPGEQYF.

The chain joins TRBV19 to TRBJ2-2, with 11 bases matching TRBD2. V dropped 7 bases and J dropped 0; count of bases not matched to a gene: 7. The CDR3 length is 17 residues. Germline V lookup: CDR1 LNHDA, CDR2 SQIVND (reference sequence). The CDR3: CASKELAGATNTGELFF. DNA of the CDR3: TGTGCCAGTAAAGAACTAGCGGGGGCCACGAACACCGGGGAGCTGTTTTTT.

CDR3 DNA sequence: TGTGCCAGCAGGGACTCCCCCGTAGGATATAATTCACCCCTCCACTTT. It encodes CASRDSPVGYNSPLHF. The chain combines TRBV27 with TRBJ1-6, with D uncertain. The CDR3 length is 16 residues. Trimming removed 6 bases at V and 4 bases at J, with 16 bases between. CDR1 and CDR2 (germline): MNHEY, SMNVEV (reference sequence).

Sample share makes this clone medium-sized (0.01 to 0.1%). The chain recombines TRBV5-1 with TRBJ1-1, with no clear D. The CDR3 runs 13 residues. The V and J ends lost 4 bases and 7 bases respectively, with 14 bases between them. Germline CDR1 SGHRS, CDR2 YFSETQ. The CDR3 region is CASSLSRGLEAFF. CDR3 bases: TGCGCCAGCAGCCTGAGTAGAGGTCTTGAAGCTTTCTTT.

The chain has TRBV28 and TRBJ2-7; unclear D gene. Trimming stripped 6 bases from V and 4 bases from J, with 19 bases between. This CDR3 is built from 15 residues. Germline CDR1 is MDHEN and CDR2 is SYDVKM. The CDR3 DNA sequence: TGTGCCAGCAGCTTGGGTTTGCCCCTGACTTACGAGCAGTACTTC. It translates to CASSLGLPLTYEQYF.

The rearrangement joins TRBV12-5 to TRBJ2-1, with 10 bases aligning to TRBD1. Germline CDR1 reads LGHNT; CDR2 reads FRNRAP. The V and J ends lost 0 bases and 6 bases, in that order; junction bases with no gene match: 5. The CDR3 covers 16 residues. As DNA, the CDR3 is TGTGCTAGTGGTTTGGTACGGACAGGGGGTGTCAATGAGCAGTTCTTC. Protein: CASGLVRTGGVNEQFF.

This chain connects TRBV2 to TRBJ2-3; D gene unclear. In germline, CDR1 is SNHLY, CDR2 FYNNEI. Trimming pared 2 bases from V and 2 bases from J, leaving 11 bases between. This CDR3 has 15 residues. The CDR3 nucleotides are TGTGCCAGCAGTGAATTCCGAGCATACACAGATACGCAGTATTTT. Translation gives CASSEFRAYTDTQYF.

This sequence joins TRBV7-8 and TRBJ2-7, with 9 bases aligning to TRBD2. Germline V gives CDR1 SGHVS, CDR2 FQNEAQ. The CDR3 sequence is 16 residues long. V lost 1 base to trimming and J lost 4 bases; unmatched junction nucleotides: 8. The CDR3 loop is CASSLDTPGLAYEQYF. For the CDR3, the DNA is TGTGCCAGCAGCTTAGACACCCCGGGACTAGCTTACGAGCAGTACTTC.

The CDR3 DNA follows: TGTGCCAGCAGCTTAGGGGCAGGGCAACAGCCCCAGCATTTT. It is translated as CASSLGAGQQPQHF. The chain recombines TRBV7-2 with TRBJ1-5; a possible D gene is TRBD1 (5 bases). Between the trimmed V and J ends, which lost 1 base and 7 bases, there was a span of 11 bases. The germline CDR1 and CDR2 sequences are SGHTA and FQGNSA. The CDR3 has 14 amino acids.

The V and J genes are TRBV12-3 or TRBV12-4 and TRBJ1-2; no reliable D call. V gave up 2 bases and J gave up 3 bases, with 7 bases separating them. This CDR3 contains 13 residues. CDR3 DNA: TGTGCCAGCAGTTTAACATTCTACTATGGCTACACCTTC. Translating gives CASSLTFYYGYTF.

This clone has just one count. The CDR3 reads CASSWSGNYGYTF. The CDR3 nucleotides read TGTGCCAGCAGCTGGTCGGGAAACTATGGCTACACCTTC. This chain links TRBV5-6 with TRBJ1-2; no clear D. V was cut by 3 bases and J by 2 bases, with 8 bases left in between. The germline gives CDR1 SGHDT, CDR2 YYEEEE. This CDR3 contains 13 residues.

The chain is built from TRBV18 and TRBJ1-1; D uncertain. There are 13 residues in the CDR3. V lost 6 bases, J lost 1 base, and 9 bases lay in between. Germline V gene sequence: CDR1 KGHSH, CDR2 LQKENI. CDR3 sequence (DNA): TGTGCCAGCTCTCCTTTTCGGAACACTGAAGCTTTCTTT. This gives the protein CASSPFRNTEAFF.

The V gene is TRBV28, the J gene TRBJ1-2; no clear D. Deletions cut 4 bases from V and 4 bases from J, with 7 bases between. The germline V gene has CDR1 MDHEN and CDR2 SYDVKM. The CDR3 is 12 amino acids. CDR3 loop: CASSSPVYGYTF. The CDR3 DNA reads TGTGCCAGCAGTTCTCCCGTCTATGGCTACACCTTC.

This clone was recorded only once. V and J are TRBV24-1 and TRBJ2-2; 9 nucleotides match TRBD2. The V gene's germline CDR1 is KGHDR and CDR2 SFDVKD. CDR3 size: 16 residues. V shed 4 bases and J 5 bases; nucleotides not matched to a gene: 7. The CDR3 loop is CATSEVGLAGTGELFF. CDR3 coding DNA: TGTGCCACCAGTGAGGTCGGGCTAGCGGGAACCGGGGAGCTGTTTTTT.

V gene TRBV15 combines with J gene TRBJ2-5; tentative D call: TRBD2 (5 bases). V gave up 1 base and J gave up 5 bases, with 11 bases separating them. The V gene's germline CDR1 is LNHNV and CDR2 YYDKDF (reference sequence). This CDR3 is built from 14 residues. CDR3 protein: CATSRVVPGETQYF. In nucleotides, the CDR3 is TGTGCCACCAGCAGAGTCGTACCGGGGGAGACCCAGTACTTC.

The CDR3 DNA follows: TGTGCCAGCAGCCGACCGGGACTAGATTTTGATGAGCAGTTCTTC. This codes for CASSRPGLDFDEQFF. The rearrangement links TRBV7-9 to TRBJ2-1; 8 positions agree with TRBD2. Trimming cost V 5 bases and J 8 bases; bases outside gene matches: 11. Looked up from germline, CDR1 is SEHNR and CDR2 is FQNEAQ (reference sequence). The CDR3 is 15 residues long.

The V gene is TRBV19, the J gene TRBJ1-1, with a weak D call TRBD1 (5 bases). The CDR3 is 14 amino acids. V lost 7 bases and J lost 3, with 15 bases in between. Germline CDR1 reads LNHDA; CDR2 reads SQIVND (reference sequence). As DNA, the CDR3 is TGTGCCAGTATCCCCACAGGCCCTTACACTGAAGCTTTCTTT. Amino acids: CASIPTGPYTEAFF.

This clone was seen just once. The CDR3: CASARQSSDTQYF. CDR3 sequence (DNA): TGTGCCAGTGCGAGACAGTCCTCAGATACGCAGTATTTT. This chain connects TRBV19 to TRBJ2-3, with D tentatively TRBD1 (5 bases). Trimming shortened V by 8 bases and J by 4 bases, and 13 bases separated the two germline ends. CDR3 length equals 13 residues. Germline V gives CDR1 LNHDA, CDR2 SQIVND (reference sequence).

The chain employs TRBV24-1 and TRBJ1-1, with D perhaps TRBD1 (5 bases). Per germline, CDR1 KGHDR and CDR2 SFDVKD. The V and J ends lost 5 bases and 10 bases respectively, with 10 bases between them. CDR3 length: 11 residues. This CDR3 reads CATSAGGLAFF. The CDR3 coding sequence is TGTGCCACCAGTGCCGGGGGGTTAGCTTTCTTT.

This chain joins TRBV19 and TRBJ2-2; 8 nucleotides align to TRBD2. Trimming cost V 3 bases and J 4 bases; bases outside gene matches: 7. Germline V gene data show CDR1 as LNHDA and CDR2 as SQIVND (reference sequence). This CDR3 is built from 16 residues. CDR3 bases: TGTGCCAGTAGTATCGAGCAGCGGGGGAGCACCGGGGAGCTGTTTTTT. Translating it yields CASSIEQRGSTGELFF. The full variable domain, in which reference TRBV19 and TRBJ2-2 provide the parts outside the CDR3, is DGGITQSPKYLFRKEGQNVTLSCEQNLNHDAMYWYRQDPGQGLRLIYYSQIVNDFQKGDIAEGYSVSREKKESFPLTVTSAQKNPTAFYLCASSIEQRGSTGELFFGEGSRLTVL.

The chain combines TRBV27 with TRBJ2-2, with 11 bases lining up with TRBD2. V trimming: 4 bases; J trimming: 3 bases; junction bases outside the gene matches: 7. Germline CDR1 MNHEY, CDR2 SMNVEV (reference sequence). The CDR3 loop spans 17 amino acids. CDR3 DNA: TGTGCCAGCAGTTCGAGTAGCGGGGGGGGTTACACCGGGGAGCTGTTTTTT. Translation gives CASSSSSGGGYTGELFF.

This rearrangement joins TRBV3-1 (or the pseudogene TRBV3-2) to TRBJ1-2; 10 bases are shared with TRBD1. Trimming took 2 bases from V and 4 from J; bases not matched to a gene: 4. The CDR3 loop spans 15 amino acids. Germline CDR1 and CDR2: LGHDT and YNNKEL (reference sequence). In DNA form, the CDR3 reads TGTGCCAGCAGCCAATCCGGGACAGGGGTCTATGGCTACACCTTC. Its protein is CASSQSGTGVYGYTF.

In this sample, this clone is medium-sized (0.01 to 0.1%). The V call is TRBV6-5, the J call TRBJ2-5, with D possibly being TRBD1 (5 bases). Trimming stripped 1 base from V and 5 bases from J, with 14 bases between. This CDR3 contains 15 residues. Germline lookup yields CDR1 MNHEY and CDR2 SVGAGI. The CDR3 bases are TGTGCCAGCAGTTACTTCCAGGGTCCTGACGAGACCCAGTACTTC. This gives the protein CASSYFQGPDETQYF.

The rearrangement links TRBV5-1 to TRBJ1-6; D gene ambiguous. V shed 2 bases and J shed 7 bases, with 10 bases lying between them. Germline values: CDR1 SGHRS, CDR2 YFSETQ. CDR3 length equals 14 residues. The CDR3 DNA reads as TGCGCCAGCAGCTTCGGGGAAAAAAATTCACCCCTCCACTTT. Its protein is CASSFGEKNSPLHF.

This chain uses TRBV6-1 with TRBJ2-3; 7 bases map to TRBD2. The CDR3 runs to 16 residues. V trimming: 1 base; J trimming: 1 base; junction bases outside the gene matches: 5. Germline-derived CDR1 and CDR2 are MNHNS and SASEGT. The CDR3 DNA follows: TGTGCCAGCAGTGAAGGGTTTGCGGGGGGCACAGATACGCAGTATTTT. Its protein is CASSEGFAGGTDTQYF.

The V and J genes are TRBV5-6 and TRBJ2-7; 7 positions agree with TRBD1. Germline CDR1 is SGHDT and CDR2 is YYEEEE. The V and J ends lost 0 bases and 4 bases, in that order; junction bases with no gene match: 4. CDR3 size: 14 residues. In nucleotides, the CDR3 is TGTGCCAGCAGCTTGGGACAGGGCCCTTACGAGCAGTACTTC. This codes for CASSLGQGPYEQYF.